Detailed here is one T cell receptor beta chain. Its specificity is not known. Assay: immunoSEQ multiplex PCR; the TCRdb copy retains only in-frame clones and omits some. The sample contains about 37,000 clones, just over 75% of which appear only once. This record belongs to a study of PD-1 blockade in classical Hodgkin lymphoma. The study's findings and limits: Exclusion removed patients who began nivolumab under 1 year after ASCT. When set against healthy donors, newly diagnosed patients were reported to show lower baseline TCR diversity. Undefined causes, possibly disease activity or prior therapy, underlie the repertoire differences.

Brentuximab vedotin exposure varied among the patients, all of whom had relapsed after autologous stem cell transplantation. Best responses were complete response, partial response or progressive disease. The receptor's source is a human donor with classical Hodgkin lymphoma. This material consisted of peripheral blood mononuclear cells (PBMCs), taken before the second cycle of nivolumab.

CDR3 region: CASSYEEGSDYGYTF. CDR3 in DNA: TGTGCCAGCAGTTATGAAGAGGGTTCGGACTATGGCTACACCTTC. The chain has TRBV6-6 and TRBJ1-2; D uncertain. Per germline, CDR1 MNHNY and CDR2 SVGAGI (reference sequence). The CDR3 consists of 15 residues. V shed 3 bases and J shed 3 bases, with 14 bases lying between them.